The 12 T cell receptor beta chains below were found in one sample sequenced in a study of OX40 agonist ivuxolimab in advanced cancers. Assay used: immunoSEQ multiplex PCR; TCRdb lists only in-frame clones, some missing. Found here are 65,000 to 95,000 clones, roughly nine tenths of them singletons; the top ten hold roughly 0.2%. Specimen: CD4+ or CD8+ T cells sorted from blood, collected in a trial of the OX40 agonist ivuxolimab. The receptors here all came from an adult with an advanced solid tumor such as melanoma, head and neck, liver or kidney cancer.

CDR3 bases: TGCAGCGTTGTTGTCAGGGATAGCTCCTACGAGCAGTACTTC. This gives the protein CSVVVRDSSYEQYF. The chain joins TRBV29-1 to TRBJ2-7, with a tentative D call TRBD1 (5 bases). The CDR3 consists of 14 residues. The germline gives CDR1 SQVTM, CDR2 ANQGSEA. V was clipped by 4 bases and J by 0 bases, with 13 bases between them.

The rearrangement uses TRBV6-5 and TRBJ1-3; weak D call: TRBD1 (5 bases). Germline V gene sequence: CDR1 MNHEY, CDR2 SVGAGI. This CDR3 region has 16 residues. Trimming stripped 0 bases from V and 0 bases from J, with 9 bases between. CDR3 sequence: CASSYSADSSGNTIYF. CDR3 DNA: TGTGCCAGCAGTTACTCGGCAGACAGCTCTGGAAACACCATATATTTT.

The chain links TRBV28 to TRBJ1-4; TRBD1 might be the D (6 bases). With 7 bases removed from V and 2 bases from J, the gap between germline ends came to 14 bases. There are 15 residues in the CDR3. From germline, CDR1 is MDHEN and CDR2 SYDVKM. The DNA for the CDR3 is TGTGCCAGCACCTTTGGAGGGGGGACTAATGAAAAACTGTTTTTT. Its protein product is CASTFGGGTNEKLFF.

The J gene is TRBJ2-1, the V gene TRBV6-5, with 8 bases lining up with TRBD2. V lost 0 bases and J lost 5; bases outside the gene matches: 3. The CDR3 covers 15 residues. Per the germline V gene, CDR1 is MNHEY and CDR2 is SVGAGI. CDR3 sequence reads: CASSYSFSGNNEQFF. The CDR3 coding sequence is TGTGCCAGCAGTTACTCGTTTAGCGGGAACAATGAGCAGTTCTTC.

The V and J genes are TRBV7-2 and TRBJ2-7, with 9 nucleotides matching TRBD2. Germline CDR1 SGHTA, CDR2 FQGNSA. This CDR3 comprises 16 residues. J gave up 7 bases and V 4 bases, and 14 bases lay outside the gene matches. This chain's CDR3 is CASSSRVAGAHHEQYF. The CDR3 region has the DNA TGTGCCAGCAGCTCCCGGGTAGCGGGAGCCCATCATGAGCAGTACTTC.

This chain joins TRBV11-2 and TRBJ1-2; TRBD1 matches 7 bases. This CDR3 has 13 amino acids. The junction had 4 bases not matched to a gene; V was cut back by 5 bases and J by 4 bases. The germline gives CDR1 SGHAT, CDR2 FQNNGV. CDR3 sequence reads: CASSATGSYGYTF. In DNA form, the CDR3 reads TGTGCCAGCAGCGCGACAGGGAGCTATGGCTACACCTTC.

The genes are TRBV2 and TRBJ1-4; unclear D gene. The V end lost 5 bases, the J end lost 1 base, and 8 bases lay between the germline ends. The germline V gene encodes CDR1 SNHLY and CDR2 FYNNEI. The CDR3 totals 14 residues. This CDR3 is CASSRGGTNEKLFF. CDR3 DNA sequence: TGTGCCAGCAGTCGGGGTGGAACTAATGAAAAACTGTTTTTT.

This clone was observed a handful of times. The chain is built from TRBV7-2 and TRBJ1-1; D gene unclear. Between the trimmed V and J ends, which lost 2 bases and 1 base, there was a span of 5 bases. Germline assignment: CDR1 SGHTA and CDR2 FQGNSA. The CDR3 is 13 amino acids. In nucleotides, the CDR3 is TGTGCCAGCAGCTTATTCCAGAACACTGAAGCTTTCTTT. Its protein is CASSLFQNTEAFF. The entire variable domain, with the rest obtained from reference TRBV7-2 and TRBJ1-1, is as follows: GAGVSQSPSNKVTEKGKDVELRCDPISGHTALYWYRQSLGQGLEFLIYFQGNSAPDKSGLPSDRFSAERTGGSVSTLTIQRTQQEDSAVYLCASSLFQNTEAFFGQGTRLTVV.

This rearrangement joins TRBV19 to TRBJ2-1; 14 nucleotides align to TRBD2. The germline gives CDR1 LNHDA, CDR2 SQIVND (reference sequence). J gave up 0 bases and V 7 bases, and 11 bases lay outside the gene matches. This CDR3 is built from 19 residues. In DNA form, the CDR3 reads TGTGCCAGTACCCTGACTAGCGGGAGGGCCCGGAGCTCCTACAATGAGCAGTTCTTC. Encoded protein: CASTLTSGRARSSYNEQFF.

V gene TRBV10-3 combines with J gene TRBJ2-3; TRBD1 agrees at 9 bases. The germline CDR1 and CDR2 sequences are ENHRY and SYGVKD. V was pared by 6 bases and J by 4 bases, with 8 bases of the junction left unmatched. CDR3 length equals 15 residues. This CDR3 reads CAIRAGQGIPDTQYF. The CDR3 DNA sequence: TGTGCCATCAGGGCGGGACAGGGTATTCCAGATACGCAGTATTTT.

The chain couples TRBV27 to TRBJ1-6; a weak D match, TRBD1 (6 bases). Trimming pared 3 bases from V and 10 bases from J, leaving 19 bases between. This CDR3 region has 16 residues. Germline V gene sequence: CDR1 MNHEY, CDR2 SMNVEV (reference sequence). The CDR3 nucleotides read TGTGCCAGCAGTTTGAGGGGGGGGGCAGGGCTCTCACCCCTCCACTTT. It translates to CASSLRGGAGLSPLHF.

The rearrangement joins TRBV7-2 to TRBJ2-7; the D call may be TRBD1 or TRBD2 (5 bases each). The CDR3 consists of 14 residues. CDR1 SGHTA and CDR2 FQGNSA come from the germline V gene. Trimming cost V 2 bases and J 1 base, with 9 bases left between them. CDR3 residues: CASSLREGSYEQYF. For the CDR3, the DNA is TGTGCCAGCAGCTTAAGAGAGGGGTCCTACGAGCAGTACTTC.